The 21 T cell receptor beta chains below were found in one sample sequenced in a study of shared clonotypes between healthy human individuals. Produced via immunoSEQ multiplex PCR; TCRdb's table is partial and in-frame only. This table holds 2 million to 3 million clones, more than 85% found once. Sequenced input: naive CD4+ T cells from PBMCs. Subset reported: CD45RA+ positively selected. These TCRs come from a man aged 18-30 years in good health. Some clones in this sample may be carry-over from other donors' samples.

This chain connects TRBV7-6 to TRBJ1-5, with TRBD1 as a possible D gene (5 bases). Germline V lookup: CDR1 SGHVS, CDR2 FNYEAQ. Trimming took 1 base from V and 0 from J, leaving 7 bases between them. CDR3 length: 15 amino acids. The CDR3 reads CASSLGGVSNQPQHF. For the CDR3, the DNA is TGTGCCAGCAGCTTAGGAGGGGTTAGCAATCAGCCCCAGCATTTT.

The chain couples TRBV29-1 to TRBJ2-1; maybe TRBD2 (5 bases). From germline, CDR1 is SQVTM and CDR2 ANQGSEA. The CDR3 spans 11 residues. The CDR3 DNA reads TGCAGGGCTGGGAGTGGGGATGAGCAGTTCTTC. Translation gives CRAGSGDEQFF.

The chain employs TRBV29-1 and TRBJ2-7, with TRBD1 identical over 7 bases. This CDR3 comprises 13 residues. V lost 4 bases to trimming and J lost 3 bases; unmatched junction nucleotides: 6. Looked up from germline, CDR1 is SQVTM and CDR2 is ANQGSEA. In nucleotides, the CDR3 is TGCAGCGTTGGAGAGACAGGGCTCTACGAGCAGTACTTC. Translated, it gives CSVGETGLYEQYF.

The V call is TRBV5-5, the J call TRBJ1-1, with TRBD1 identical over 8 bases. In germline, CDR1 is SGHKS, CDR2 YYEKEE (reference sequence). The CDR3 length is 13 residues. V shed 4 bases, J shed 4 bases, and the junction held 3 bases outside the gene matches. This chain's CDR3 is CASSGDRGTEAFF. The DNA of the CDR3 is TGTGCCAGCAGCGGTGACAGGGGCACTGAAGCTTTCTTT.

CDR3: CASSFPGTSGNNEQFF. CDR3 DNA sequence: TGTGCCAGCAGTTTTCCGGGGACTAGCGGTAACAATGAGCAGTTCTTC. The V call is TRBV28, the J call TRBJ2-1, with TRBD2 identical over 11 bases. The CDR3 runs to 16 residues. After removal of 3 bases from V and 5 bases from J, the junction contained 6 bases not matched to a gene. Germline lookup yields CDR1 MDHEN and CDR2 SYDVKM.

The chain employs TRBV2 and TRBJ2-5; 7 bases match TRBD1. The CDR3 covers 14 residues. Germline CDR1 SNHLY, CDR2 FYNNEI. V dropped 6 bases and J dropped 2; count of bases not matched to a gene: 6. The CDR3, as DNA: TGTGCCAGCAGCCTACAGGGGAAGCAAGAGACCCAGTACTTC. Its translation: CASSLQGKQETQYF. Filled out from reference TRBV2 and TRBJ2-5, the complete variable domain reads EPEVTQTPSHQVTQMGQEVILRCVPISNHLYFYWYRQILGQKVEFLVSFYNNEISEKSEIFDDQFSVERPDGSNFTLKIRSTKLEDSAMYFCASSLQGKQETQYFGPGTRLLVL.

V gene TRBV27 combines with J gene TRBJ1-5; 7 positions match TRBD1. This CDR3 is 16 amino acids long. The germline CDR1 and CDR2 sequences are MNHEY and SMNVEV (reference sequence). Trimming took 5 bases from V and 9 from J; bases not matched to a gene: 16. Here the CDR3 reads CASSARSRGNGMPQHF. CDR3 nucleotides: TGTGCCAGCAGTGCACGATCCAGGGGGAACGGGATGCCCCAGCATTTT.

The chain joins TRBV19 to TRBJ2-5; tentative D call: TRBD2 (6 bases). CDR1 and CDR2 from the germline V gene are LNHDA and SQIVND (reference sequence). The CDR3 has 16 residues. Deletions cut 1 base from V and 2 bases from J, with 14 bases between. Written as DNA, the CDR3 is TGTGCCAGTAGTATAGCTAAGCGGGCCAAACAAGAGACCCAGTACTTC. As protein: CASSIAKRAKQETQYF.

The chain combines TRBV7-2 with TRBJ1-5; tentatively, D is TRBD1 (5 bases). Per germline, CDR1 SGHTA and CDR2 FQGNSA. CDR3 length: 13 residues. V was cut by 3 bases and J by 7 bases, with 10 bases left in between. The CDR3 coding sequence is TGTGCCAGCAGCTTCTTTAAGGGGCAGCCCCAGCATTTT. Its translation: CASSFFKGQPQHF.

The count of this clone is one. CDR3 region: CASTTKTSVANYGYTF. DNA of the CDR3: TGTGCCAGTACCACTAAGACGTCAGTAGCTAACTATGGCTACACCTTC. The genes are TRBV19 and TRBJ1-2; D is unresolved. Germline V gives CDR1 LNHDA, CDR2 SQIVND (reference sequence). The V and J ends lost 7 bases and 0 bases respectively, with 18 bases between them. The CDR3 runs to 16 residues.

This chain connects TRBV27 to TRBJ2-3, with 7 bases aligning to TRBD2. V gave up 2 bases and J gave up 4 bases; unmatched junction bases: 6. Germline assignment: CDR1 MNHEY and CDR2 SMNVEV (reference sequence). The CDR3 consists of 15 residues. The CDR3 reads CASSLQRGGADTQYF. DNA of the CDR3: TGTGCCAGCAGTTTACAGCGGGGTGGCGCAGATACGCAGTATTTT.

The CDR3 DNA follows: TGTGCCATCAGGGGGACGGTAAGCTCCTACGAGCAGTACTTC. Translated: CAIRGTVSSYEQYF. This sequence joins TRBV10-3 and TRBJ2-7; D is perhaps TRBD1 or TRBD2 (5 bases each). CDR1 is ENHRY, CDR2 SYGVKD, per germline. Trimming shortened V by 6 bases and J by 0 bases, and 12 bases separated the two germline ends. CDR3 length: 14 amino acids.

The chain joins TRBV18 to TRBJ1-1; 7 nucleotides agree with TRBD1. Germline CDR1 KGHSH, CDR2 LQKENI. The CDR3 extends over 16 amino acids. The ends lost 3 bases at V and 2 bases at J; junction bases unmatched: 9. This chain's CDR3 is CASSPQPGQLNTEAFF. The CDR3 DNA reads TGTGCCAGCTCACCGCAACCGGGACAGCTAAACACTGAAGCTTTCTTT.

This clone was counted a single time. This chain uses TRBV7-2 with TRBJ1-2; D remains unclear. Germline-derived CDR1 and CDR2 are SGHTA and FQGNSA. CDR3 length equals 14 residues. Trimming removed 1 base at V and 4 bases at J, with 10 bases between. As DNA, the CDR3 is TGTGCCAGCAGCTTAGGTCGGCCTGTCTATGGCTACACCTTC. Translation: CASSLGRPVYGYTF. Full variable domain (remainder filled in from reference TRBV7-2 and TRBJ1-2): GAGVSQSPSNKVTEKGKDVELRCDPISGHTALYWYRQSLGQGLEFLIYFQGNSAPDKSGLPSDRFSAERTGGSVSTLTIQRTQQEDSAVYLCASSLGRPVYGYTFGSGTRLTVV.

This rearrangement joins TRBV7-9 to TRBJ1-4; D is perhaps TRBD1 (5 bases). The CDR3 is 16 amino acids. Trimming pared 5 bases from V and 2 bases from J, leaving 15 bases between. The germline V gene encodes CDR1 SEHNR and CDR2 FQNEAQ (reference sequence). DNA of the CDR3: TGTGCCAGCAGCCCCGGGACGTCTGCTACTAATGAAAAACTGTTTTTT. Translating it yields CASSPGTSATNEKLFF.

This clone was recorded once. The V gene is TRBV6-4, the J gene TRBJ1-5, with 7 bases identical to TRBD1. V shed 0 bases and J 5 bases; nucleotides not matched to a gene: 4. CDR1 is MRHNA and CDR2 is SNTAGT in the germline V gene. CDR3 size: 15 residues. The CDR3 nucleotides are TGTGCCAGCAGTGACTCGGCAGGGGGGGATCAGCCCCAGCATTTT. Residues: CASSDSAGGDQPQHF.

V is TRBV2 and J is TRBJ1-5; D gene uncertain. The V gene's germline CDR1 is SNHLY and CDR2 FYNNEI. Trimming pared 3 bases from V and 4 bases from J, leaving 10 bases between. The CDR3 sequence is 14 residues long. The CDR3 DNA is TGTGCCAGCAGTGATTGGGATACAAATCAGCCCCAGCATTTT. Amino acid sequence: CASSDWDTNQPQHF. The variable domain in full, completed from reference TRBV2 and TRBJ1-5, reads EPEVTQTPSHQVTQMGQEVILRCVPISNHLYFYWYRQILGQKVEFLVSFYNNEISEKSEIFDDQFSVERPDGSNFTLKIRSTKLEDSAMYFCASSDWDTNQPQHFGDGTRLSIL.

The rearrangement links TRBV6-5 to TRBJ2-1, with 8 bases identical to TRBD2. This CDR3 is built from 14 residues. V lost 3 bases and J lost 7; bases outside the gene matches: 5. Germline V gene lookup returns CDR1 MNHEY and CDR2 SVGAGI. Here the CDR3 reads CASSYREGRNEQFF. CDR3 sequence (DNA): TGTGCCAGCAGTTATCGGGAGGGCAGGAATGAGCAGTTCTTC.

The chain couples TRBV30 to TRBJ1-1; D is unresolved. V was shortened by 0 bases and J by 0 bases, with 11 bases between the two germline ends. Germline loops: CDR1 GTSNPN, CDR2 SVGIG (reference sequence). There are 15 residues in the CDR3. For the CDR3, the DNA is TGTGCCTGGAGTGTACGTCGGGGAATGAACACTGAAGCTTTCTTT. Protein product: CAWSVRRGMNTEAFF.

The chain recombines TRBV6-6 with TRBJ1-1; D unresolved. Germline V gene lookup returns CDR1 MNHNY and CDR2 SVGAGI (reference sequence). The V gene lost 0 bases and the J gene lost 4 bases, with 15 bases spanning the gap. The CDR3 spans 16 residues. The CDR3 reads CASSYSPIERGTEAFF. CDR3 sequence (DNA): TGTGCCAGCAGTTACTCACCAATAGAGAGAGGCACTGAAGCTTTCTTT.

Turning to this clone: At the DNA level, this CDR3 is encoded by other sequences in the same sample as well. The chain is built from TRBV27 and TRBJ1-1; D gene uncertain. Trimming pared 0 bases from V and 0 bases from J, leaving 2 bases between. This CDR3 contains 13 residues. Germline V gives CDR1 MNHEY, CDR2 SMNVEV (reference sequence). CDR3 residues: CASSLSLNTEAFF. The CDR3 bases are TGTGCCAGCAGTTTATCGCTGAACACTGAAGCTTTCTTT.